Listed below are T cell receptor beta chains from one sample, sequenced in a study of T cells in localized non-small cell lung cancer. The method was immunoSEQ multiplex PCR; TCRdb's version includes in-frame clones alone and lacks a portion of them. This sample has 16,000 or so clones; around 79% occur once, and the top ten carry more than 30%. The material was peripheral blood, obtained before any cancer treatment. All receptors come from a male donor at least 60 years old with stage I lung adenocarcinoma. Both conserved end residues are part of each CDR3. Each record gives: clone size, D gene, J gene, V gene, CDR3 protein, CDR3 DNA. The D gene is left open where the match is weak. Rows may omit the clone size; those that give it use once, few, many or a size class.

clone size: few; D gene: -; J gene: TRBJ1-5; V gene: TRBV19; CDR3 protein: CASSNLAGGYPNQPQHF; CDR3 DNA: TGTGCCAGTAGTAATCTGGCAGGTGGATACCCCAATCAGCCCCAGCATTTT
clone size: -; D gene: TRBD1; J gene: TRBJ1-2; V gene: TRBV7-2; CDR3 protein: CASSLTIIGQGAGYTF; CDR3 DNA: TGTGCCAGCAGCCTAACCATTATCGGACAGGGGGCGGGCTACACCTTC
clone size: -; D gene: TRBD1; J gene: TRBJ1-5; V gene: TRBV7-6; CDR3 protein: CASSPGTANSNQPQHF; CDR3 DNA: TGTGCCAGCAGCCCCGGGACAGCGAATAGCAATCAGCCCCAGCATTTT
clone size: -; D gene: -; J gene: TRBJ1-2; V gene: TRBV5-6; CDR3 protein: CASSLEERSYGYTF; CDR3 DNA: TGTGCCAGCAGCTTGGAGGAGAGGAGCTATGGCTACACCTTC
clone size: -; D gene: -; J gene: TRBJ1-2; V gene: TRBV6-5; CDR3 protein: CASSQQGLDGYTF; CDR3 DNA: TGTGCCAGCAGCCAACAGGGACTCGATGGCTACACCTTC
clone size: -; D gene: TRBD1; J gene: TRBJ1-2; V gene: TRBV19; CDR3 protein: CASSQQGLGYGYTF; CDR3 DNA: TGTGCCAGTAGCCAACAGGGGCTTGGCTATGGCTACACCTTC
clone size: -; D gene: TRBD1; J gene: TRBJ2-7; V gene: TRBV30; CDR3 protein: CAWSRTGTGEQYF; CDR3 DNA: TGTGCCTGGAGTAGGACAGGAACCGGGGAGCAGTACTTC
clone size: -; D gene: -; J gene: TRBJ1-1; V gene: TRBV18; CDR3 protein: CASSPRSRANTEAFF; CDR3 DNA: TGTGCCAGCTCACCACGGAGCAGGGCGAACACTGAAGCTTTCTTT
clone size: -; D gene: -; J gene: TRBJ2-7; V gene: TRBV11-2; CDR3 protein: CASSTGPNSYEQYF; CDR3 DNA: TGTGCCAGCAGCACCGGACCGAACTCCTACGAGCAGTACTTC
clone size: -; D gene: TRBD2; J gene: TRBJ2-7; V gene: TRBV5-1; CDR3 protein: CASSLVPSGGLSSYEQYF; CDR3 DNA: TGCGCCAGCAGCTTGGTGCCTAGCGGGGGCCTAAGCTCCTACGAGCAGTACTTC
clone size: -; D gene: -; J gene: TRBJ2-1; V gene: TRBV27; CDR3 protein: CASSPWRGGVNEQFF; CDR3 DNA: TGTGCCAGCAGCCCATGGAGGGGCGGGGTTAATGAGCAGTTCTTC
clone size: -; D gene: TRBD2; J gene: TRBJ2-2; V gene: TRBV4-3; CDR3 protein: CASSQEWTSGNPNTGELFF; CDR3 DNA: TGCGCCAGCAGCCAAGAATGGACTAGCGGGAACCCAAACACCGGGGAGCTGTTTTTT
clone size: few; D gene: -; J gene: TRBJ2-5; V gene: TRBV9; CDR3 protein: CASSLNEETQYF; CDR3 DNA: TGTGCCAGCAGCCTGAATGAGGAGACCCAGTACTTC
clone size: -; D gene: TRBD2; J gene: TRBJ2-5; V gene: TRBV7-9; CDR3 protein: CASSFVAGAGETQYF; CDR3 DNA: TGTGCCAGCAGCTTCGTAGCGGGGGCCGGGGAGACCCAGTACTTC
clone size: -; D gene: -; J gene: TRBJ1-5; V gene: TRBV29-1; CDR3 protein: CSVAGPVGQPQHF; CDR3 DNA: TGCAGCGTCGCGGGACCCGTGGGGCAGCCCCAGCATTTT
clone size: -; D gene: -; J gene: TRBJ1-1; V gene: TRBV5-1; CDR3 protein: CASSLGTANTEAFF; CDR3 DNA: TGCGCCAGCAGCTTGGGGACAGCGAACACTGAAGCTTTCTTT